The 28 T cell receptor beta chains listed next were all sequenced from one sample in a study of identical twins. TCRdb recomputed calls from the 5' RACE reads with MiXCR, one row per CDR3 protein. The table shows 500,000 or so distinct CDR3 sequences, with roughly a fifth occurring only once. The sample was also reused in another study, on T cells expressing NK-cell markers.

The sequencing sample was made of CD4+ T cells sorted from blood. These receptors were collected from a woman in her late teens or twenties in good health.

This clonotype was seen more than once but under ten times. The V call is TRBV6-1, the J call TRBJ2-7; D uncertain. Germline CDR1 MNHNS, CDR2 SASEGT. CDR3 length: 14 amino acids. Trimming left V 6 bases short and J 10 bases short, with 22 bases between. The CDR3 bases are TGTGCCAGCAGCATTGGACGTAGTTTGGTGGAACAGTACTTC. Translating gives CASSIGRSLVEQYF.

In its sample, this clonotype was seen a few times. V gene TRBV10-1 combines with J gene TRBJ2-7; TRBD1 is a possible D gene (6 bases). The CDR3 has 14 amino acids. Per germline, CDR1 WNHNN and CDR2 SYGVQD (reference sequence). Trimming removed 0 bases at V and 5 bases at J, with 11 bases between. CDR3 nucleotides: TGCGCCAGCAGTGAGTCGAACAGGGTCCACGAGCAGTACTTC. As protein: CASSESNRVHEQYF.

This clonotype was seen repeatedly, ten times or more. The chain's CDR3 is CASSSQAGHSGNTIYF. The CDR3 DNA follows: TGTGCCAGCAGCTCACAGGCAGGGCACTCTGGAAACACCATATATTTT. The chain uses TRBV7-2 and TRBJ1-3; weak D call: TRBD1 (5 bases). Germline-derived CDR1 and CDR2 are SGHTA and FQGNSA. The CDR3 sequence is 16 residues long. Trimming took off 4 bases at V and 0 bases at J, with 13 bases between the two ends.

This clonotype was recorded a few times. V usage is TRBV10-3 and J usage is TRBJ2-7, with 7 bases matching TRBD2. V gave up 10 bases and J gave up 5 bases; unmatched junction bases: 11. Germline V lookup: CDR1 ENHRY, CDR2 SYGVKD. CDR3 length: 13 amino acids. In DNA form, the CDR3 reads TGTGCCACCGGGGGGAAGGGGATCGACGAGCAGTACTTC. Translated: CATGGKGIDEQYF.

This clonotype appeared a few times. J is TRBJ2-1 and V is TRBV6-1; D not resolved. Germline assignment: CDR1 MNHNS and CDR2 SASEGT. This CDR3 has 15 amino acids. The V end lost 5 bases, the J end lost 8 bases, and 19 bases lay between the germline ends. The DNA of the CDR3 is TGTGCCAGCAGTCCGGCTCAGCCCGAGGTCCATGAGCAGTTCTTC. Protein product: CASSPAQPEVHEQFF.

V gene TRBV20-1 combines with J gene TRBJ2-5, with D tentatively TRBD1 (7 bases). V was cut by 6 bases and J by 2 bases, with 16 bases left in between. The CDR3 is 14 amino acids. In germline, CDR1 is DFQATT, CDR2 SNEGSKA (reference sequence). The CDR3 spells CSAWRDSPQETQYF. The CDR3, as DNA: TGCAGTGCCTGGAGGGACAGCCCGCAAGAGACCCAGTACTTC.

This clonotype showed up just a few times. The V call is TRBV7-2, the J call TRBJ2-1; TRBD2 is a possible D gene (6 bases). Germline lookup yields CDR1 SGHTA and CDR2 FQGNSA. The V gene lost 5 bases and the J gene lost 0 bases, with 11 bases spanning the gap. The CDR3 consists of 15 residues. The CDR3 DNA sequence: TGTGCCAGCAGCCCGGACTACAGCTCCTACAATGAGCAGTTCTTC. It yields the protein CASSPDYSSYNEQFF.

This clonotype was found many times. This sequence joins TRBV20-1 and TRBJ1-1, with a tentative D call TRBD1 (5 bases). This CDR3 comprises 12 residues. Trimming stripped 5 bases from V and 0 bases from J, with 7 bases between. The germline gives CDR1 DFQATT, CDR2 SNEGSKA (reference sequence). The CDR3 DNA follows: TGCAGTGCTCAGGACATGAACACTGAAGCTTTCTTT. The encoded protein is CSAQDMNTEAFF.

This clonotype was seen a few times. The genes are TRBV5-1 and TRBJ1-1; unclear D gene. The germline gives CDR1 SGHRS, CDR2 YFSETQ. The CDR3 is 14 amino acids. Deletions cut 4 bases from V and 6 bases from J, with 16 bases between. The CDR3 sequence is CASSPILGEAEAFF. The DNA of the CDR3 is TGCGCCAGCAGCCCTATCCTCGGGGAGGCTGAAGCTTTCTTT. The whole variable domain, filled in from reference TRBV5-1 and TRBJ1-1, reads KAGVTQTPRYLIKTRGQQVTLSCSPISGHRSVSWYQQTPGQGLQFLFEYFSETQRNKGNFPGRFSGRQFSNSRSEMNVSTLELGDSALYLCASSPILGEAEAFFGQGTRLTVV.

This clonotype showed up just a few times. The V call is TRBV12-3 or TRBV12-4, the J call TRBJ1-2; 9 nucleotides match TRBD1. The trim removed 3 bases at V and 3 bases at J, leaving 5 bases unmatched. The CDR3 extends over 15 amino acids. The chain's CDR3 is CASSFTGGAYYGYTF. CDR3 coding DNA: TGTGCCAGCAGTTTTACAGGGGGCGCGTACTATGGCTACACCTTC.

The rearrangement uses TRBV29-1 and TRBJ1-4, with no clear D. Germline V gene sequence: CDR1 SQVTM, CDR2 ANQGSEA. Trimming took off 0 bases at V and 8 bases at J, with 10 bases between the two ends. This CDR3 is 13 amino acids long. CDR3 residues: CSVEDRVREKLFF. For the CDR3, the DNA is TGCAGCGTTGAAGATCGTGTCAGGGAAAAACTGTTTTTT.

The V gene is TRBV5-1, the J gene TRBJ2-5, with 9 bases fitting TRBD2. J gave up 5 bases and V 6 bases, and 11 bases lay outside the gene matches. The CDR3 totals 15 residues. The germline V gene encodes CDR1 SGHRS and CDR2 YFSETQ. CDR3 region: CASIGFGAGGETQYF. DNA for the CDR3: TGCGCCAGCATAGGGTTTGGAGCGGGAGGCGAGACCCAGTACTTC.

The chain carries TRBV7-2 and TRBJ2-5; 7 bases fit TRBD1. CDR3 size: 15 residues. The junction had 7 bases not matched to a gene; V was cut back by 5 bases and J by 1 base. The V gene's germline CDR1 is SGHTA and CDR2 FQGNSA. The CDR3 spells CASSREGARQETQYF. Written as DNA, the CDR3 is TGTGCCAGCAGCCGTGAGGGGGCTCGCCAAGAGACCCAGTACTTC.

In its sample, this clonotype was seen a few times. V gene TRBV7-2 combines with J gene TRBJ2-1; D is undetermined. The CDR3 extends over 14 amino acids. The V gene's germline CDR1 is SGHTA and CDR2 FQGNSA. The V end lost 1 base, the J end lost 3 bases, and 7 bases lay between the germline ends. Here the CDR3 DNA reads TGTGCCAGCAGCTTAGGGTGGGACTACAATGAGCAGTTCTTC. Translation gives CASSLGWDYNEQFF.

This clonotype has at least ten counts. The chain joins TRBV24-1 to TRBJ2-1; 10 bases are shared with TRBD2. The CDR3 is 15 residues long. Germline values: CDR1 KGHDR, CDR2 SFDVKD. V gave up 1 base and J gave up 7 bases; unmatched junction bases: 3. CDR3 in amino acids: CATSDLSSGRNEQFF. In DNA form, the CDR3 reads TGTGCCACCAGTGATTTAAGTAGCGGGAGGAATGAGCAGTTCTTC.

V gene TRBV9 combines with J gene TRBJ2-5; possible D gene TRBD2, 6 bases. Germline V gene sequence: CDR1 SGDLS, CDR2 YYNGEE. There are 14 residues in the CDR3. V gave up 6 bases and J gave up 2 bases, with 14 bases separating them. CDR3 nucleotides: TGTGCCAGCACTAAAAGGGAGGAACAAGAGACCCAGTACTTC. Translation: CASTKREEQETQYF.

This clonotype was found a few times. The rearrangement links TRBV6-5 to TRBJ2-5; 7 bases fit TRBD2. Trimming removed 0 bases from V and 7 bases from J; junction bases left unmatched: 5. CDR1 is MNHEY, CDR2 SVGAGI, per germline. There are 14 residues in the CDR3. This CDR3 reads CASSYSLAVGTQYF. Here the CDR3 DNA reads TGTGCCAGCAGTTACTCGCTAGCGGTTGGGACCCAGTACTTC.

A few counts support this clonotype. CDR3 region: CASSDWGPQVSTDTQYF. The CDR3 bases are TGTGCCAGCAGTGATTGGGGCCCACAGGTGTCCACAGATACGCAGTATTTT. The rearrangement links TRBV25-1 to TRBJ2-3; D is perhaps TRBD1 (5 bases). This CDR3 is 17 amino acids long. Trimming removed 3 bases from V and 2 bases from J, with 18 bases in between. Germline-derived CDR1 and CDR2 are MGHDK and SYGVNS.

This clonotype appeared a few times. J is TRBJ2-1 and V is TRBV9, with D unresolved. Trimming pared 4 bases from V and 8 bases from J, leaving 10 bases between. The length of the CDR3 is 12 residues. Germline V gene sequence: CDR1 SGDLS, CDR2 YYNGEE. The CDR3 DNA follows: TGTGCCAGCAGCCGTTCAATTGATGAGCAGTTCTTC. Translation gives CASSRSIDEQFF.

The chain is built from TRBV3-1 and TRBJ1-1; the D gene is possibly TRBD1 (6 bases). The CDR3 totals 13 residues. Trimming cost V 4 bases and J 5 bases, with 11 bases left between them. Germline loops: CDR1 LGHDT, CDR2 YNNKEL (reference sequence). The CDR3 nucleotides read TGTGCCAGCAGCCGCACAGGGAGGACTGAAGCTTTCTTT. Translated, it gives CASSRTGRTEAFF.

This chain's CDR3 is CSASRRFGTDTQYF. In DNA form, the CDR3 reads TGCAGTGCTAGTCGGCGGTTCGGCACAGATACGCAGTATTTT. This chain links TRBV20-1 with TRBJ2-3; unclear D gene. V lost 3 bases and J 1 base, leaving 11 bases between the germline ends. Germline CDR1 is DFQATT and CDR2 is SNEGSKA (reference sequence). The CDR3 has 14 amino acids.

The rearrangement uses TRBV4-2 and TRBJ1-1, with D hard to call. Trimming shortened V by 0 bases and J by 0 bases, and 8 bases separated the two germline ends. The CDR3 loop spans 15 amino acids. The germline CDR1 and CDR2 sequences are LGHNA and YNFKEQ. The CDR3 here is CASSQDRTVNTEAFF. In DNA form, the CDR3 reads TGTGCCAGCAGCCAAGATAGAACAGTGAACACTGAAGCTTTCTTT.

This clonotype was seen at least ten times. This chain joins TRBV7-2 and TRBJ2-5; 7 nucleotides line up with TRBD2. Germline values: CDR1 SGHTA, CDR2 FQGNSA. V lost 3 bases and J lost 9; bases outside the gene matches: 4. This CDR3 is 12 amino acids long. As DNA, the CDR3 is TGTGCCAGCAGCTTCCAACTAGCGCCCCAGTACTTC. This gives the protein CASSFQLAPQYF.

The J gene is TRBJ2-5, the V gene TRBV6-5; 7 positions agree with TRBD2. This CDR3 spans 14 amino acids. The trim removed 4 bases at V and 4 bases at J, leaving 6 bases unmatched. Germline CDR1 is MNHEY and CDR2 is SVGAGI. For the CDR3, the DNA is TGTGCCAGCAGTTCTAGCGGTTGGGGAGAGACCCAGTACTTC. It specifies CASSSSGWGETQYF.

There are a few counts of this clonotype. The gene calls are TRBV29-1 and TRBJ1-2; D is ambiguous. CDR3 size: 11 residues. From germline, CDR1 is SQVTM and CDR2 ANQGSEA. Trimming cost V 2 bases and J 8 bases, with 9 bases left between them. In nucleotides, the CDR3 is TGCAGCGTTGAAACCGGGTTCGGCTACACCTTC. Translation gives CSVETGFGYTF.

This clonotype was seen more than once but under ten times. The chain employs TRBV2 and TRBJ1-1, with 7 bases that match TRBD1. The germline V gene encodes CDR1 SNHLY and CDR2 FYNNEI. This CDR3 has 15 amino acids. V lost 6 bases, J lost 2 bases, and 9 bases stayed unmatched. For the CDR3, the DNA is TGTGCCAGCAGGGACAGGAGAAACTCTAACACTGAAGCTTTCTTT. Its protein is CASRDRRNSNTEAFF. The whole variable domain, filled in from reference TRBV2 and TRBJ1-1, reads EPEVTQTPSHQVTQMGQEVILRCVPISNHLYFYWYRQILGQKVEFLVSFYNNEISEKSEIFDDQFSVERPDGSNFTLKIRSTKLEDSAMYFCASRDRRNSNTEAFFGQGTRLTVV.

The chain has TRBV5-1 and TRBJ2-1; D perhaps matches TRBD2 (6 bases). V was clipped by 0 bases and J by 7 bases, with 11 bases between them. CDR1 is SGHRS, CDR2 YFSETQ, per germline. There are 14 residues in the CDR3. In DNA form, the CDR3 reads TGCGCCAGCAGCTTGGCCGCGGGGAGGAATGAGCAGTTCTTC. This codes for CASSLAAGRNEQFF.

The table lists this clonotype with a count of one. This rearrangement joins TRBV6-5 to TRBJ1-5, with 11 bases that match TRBD1. V lost 4 bases, J lost 7 bases, and 9 bases stayed unmatched. This CDR3 contains 16 residues. CDR1 is MNHEY, CDR2 SVGAGI, per germline. This CDR3 reads CASSSGTGGGKQPQHF. The CDR3 DNA reads TGTGCCAGCAGTTCCGGGACAGGGGGAGGGAAGCAGCCCCAGCATTTT.